The sequence of this T cell receptor beta chain was determined in a study of T cells after yellow fever vaccination. This clonotype came up a few times. The CDR3 length is 15 residues. CDR1 is SEHNR and CDR2 is FQNEAQ in the germline V gene (reference sequence). The trim removed 3 bases at V and 2 bases at J, leaving 1 base unmatched. As TCR cDNA was made by 5'RACE template switching, a universal primer site and UMIs were added. TCRdb reprocessed the 5' RACE reads with MiXCR, giving one entry per CDR3 protein. Of 300,000 to 400,000 distinct CDR3 sequences in the sample, around 10% were seen once. The chain recombines TRBV7-9 with TRBJ1-3, with 10 bases fitting TRBD1. The material sequenced was CD4+ T cells sorted from PBMCs, taken 45 days after the yellow fever booster vaccination. The source of this sequence is a man younger than 30 who received the YFV17D yellow fever vaccine. CDR3 sequence (DNA): TGTGCCAGCAGCTTGGGACAGGGGCCTGGAAACACCATATATTTT. Translated, it gives CASSLGQGPGNTIYF.